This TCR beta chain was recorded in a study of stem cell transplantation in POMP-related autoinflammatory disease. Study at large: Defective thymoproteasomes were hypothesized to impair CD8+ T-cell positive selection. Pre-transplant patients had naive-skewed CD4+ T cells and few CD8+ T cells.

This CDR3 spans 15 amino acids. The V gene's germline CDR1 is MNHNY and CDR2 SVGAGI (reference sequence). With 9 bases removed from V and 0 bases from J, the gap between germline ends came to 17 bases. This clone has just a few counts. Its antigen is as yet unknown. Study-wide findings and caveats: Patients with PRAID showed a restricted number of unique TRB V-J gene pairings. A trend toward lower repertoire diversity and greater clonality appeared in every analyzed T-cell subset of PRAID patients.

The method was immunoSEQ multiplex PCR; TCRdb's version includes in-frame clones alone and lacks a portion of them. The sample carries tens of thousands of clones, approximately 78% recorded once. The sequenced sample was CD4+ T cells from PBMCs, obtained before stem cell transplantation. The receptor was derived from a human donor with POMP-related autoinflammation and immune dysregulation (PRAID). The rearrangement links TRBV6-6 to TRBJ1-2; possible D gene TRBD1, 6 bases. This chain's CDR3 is CASSNRAPANYGYTF. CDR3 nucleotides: TGTGCCAGTTCTAACAGGGCCCCTGCTAACTATGGCTACACCTTC.